These 26 T cell receptor beta chains originate from one sample sequenced in a study of regulatory T cells in long-lasting Graves disease. Documented time point: newly diagnosed GD, antithyroid drugs for less than 3 months. The TCR library was made from RNA extracted from PBMCs. Arm-PCR of CDR3 regions and iRepertoire HTBI primers were used to build TCR beta libraries. MiXCR, applied by TCRdb to the multiplex PCR reads, yields one record per CDR3 protein. The sample carries under 500,000 distinct CDR3 sequences, approximately 16% recorded once. The same specimen was also included in a second study, on T cells in Graves' hyperthyroidism and ophthalmopathy.

Sequences were derived from peripheral blood mononuclear cells (PBMCs), sampled at new diagnosis, from a patient treated with antithyroid drugs. The receptors derive from a woman aged 25 to 45 with Graves disease.

This clonotype was counted ten times or more. The genes are TRBV28 and TRBJ1-1; D is uncertain. The CDR3 loop spans 14 amino acids. V lost 3 bases, J lost 4 bases, and 12 bases lay in between. The V gene's germline CDR1 is MDHEN and CDR2 SYDVKM. The CDR3 DNA reads as TGTGCCAGCAGTTTGTCCTGGGCGAGCACTGAAGCTTTCTTT. Translation: CASSLSWASTEAFF.

This clonotype was counted a few times. The chain joins TRBV6-2 or TRBV6-3 to TRBJ1-1, with unresolved D. The germline gives CDR1 MNHEY, CDR2 SVGEGT. The CDR3 loop spans 14 amino acids. V shed 5 bases and J shed 1 base, with 11 bases lying between them. CDR3 DNA: TGTGCCAGCAGTGAAGTCAGTCCGAACACTGAAGCTTTCTTT. This gives the protein CASSEVSPNTEAFF.

A few counts support this clonotype. The gene calls are TRBV2 and TRBJ1-3, with a possible D match to TRBD1 (5 bases). V was clipped by 5 bases and J by 9 bases, with 20 bases between them. This CDR3 spans 15 amino acids. CDR1 is SNHLY and CDR2 is FYNNEI in the germline V gene. In nucleotides, the CDR3 is TGTGCCAGCAGTCAGGGTGAGGCGGGATTCGCCACCATATATTTT. This translates into CASSQGEAGFATIYF.

This clonotype has ten or more counts. The chain uses TRBV24-1 and TRBJ2-3, with D perhaps TRBD1 (5 bases). V lost 5 bases and J 6 bases, leaving 14 bases between the germline ends. The CDR3 runs to 14 residues. Germline CDR1 reads KGHDR; CDR2 reads SFDVKD. CDR3 in amino acids: CATSAIDSYDTQYF. The CDR3, as DNA: TGTGCCACCAGTGCCATAGACAGTTATGATACGCAGTATTTT.

The chain employs TRBV11-3 and TRBJ2-3; TRBD1 is a possible D gene (5 bases). The germline V and J ends were trimmed by 1 base and 1 base, with 12 bases remaining between them. Per germline, CDR1 SGHNT and CDR2 YENEEA. The CDR3 has 16 amino acids. DNA for the CDR3: TGTGCCAGCAGCTTAGTAGCAGGGTCGGGCACAGATACGCAGTATTTT. It is translated as CASSLVAGSGTDTQYF.

This chain links TRBV5-1 with TRBJ1-2, with a tentative D call TRBD1 (5 bases). The V end was cut by 0 bases, the J end by 2 bases, with 8 bases between. The V gene's germline CDR1 is SGHRS and CDR2 YFSETQ. CDR3 length: 14 amino acids. Here the CDR3 DNA reads TGCGCCAGCAGCTTGGCCGACAGCAACTATGGCTACACCTTC. This encodes CASSLADSNYGYTF.

This clonotype was detected a few times. The gene calls are TRBV6-5 and TRBJ2-5; D may be TRBD2 (5 bases). From germline, CDR1 is MNHEY and CDR2 SVGAGI. This CDR3 is built from 14 residues. V was trimmed by 2 bases and J by 5 bases, leaving 12 bases between them. CDR3 nucleotide sequence: TGTGCCAGCAGTTACAGGAGGCCAACGGAGACCCAGTACTTC. Translated: CASSYRRPTETQYF.

This clonotype was picked up many times. The rearrangement joins TRBV7-2 to TRBJ1-1; the D is unclear. The CDR3 spans 13 residues. The germline CDR1 and CDR2 sequences are SGHTA and FQGNSA. The germline V and J ends were trimmed by 10 bases and 4 bases, with 16 bases remaining between them. The CDR3 region has the DNA TGTGCCACGAAAATGATAAGGGCCACTGAAGCTTTCTTT. Protein: CATKMIRATEAFF.

This clonotype has a count of ten or more. This chain links TRBV7-9 with TRBJ2-3; TRBD1 aligns across 10 bases. V was pared by 5 bases and J by 0 bases, with 8 bases of the junction left unmatched. The length of the CDR3 is 17 residues. The V gene's germline CDR1 is SEHNR and CDR2 FQNEAQ (reference sequence). DNA of the CDR3: TGTGCCAGCAGCGTCGGACAGGGGGAACCTAGCACAGATACGCAGTATTTT. Translation: CASSVGQGEPSTDTQYF. Filled out from reference TRBV7-9 and TRBJ2-3, the complete variable domain reads DTGVSQNPRHKITKRGQNVTFRCDPISEHNRLYWYRQTLGQGPEFLTYFQNEAQLEKSRLLSDRFSAERPKGSFSTLEIQRTEQGDSAMYLCASSVGQGEPSTDTQYFGPGTRLTVL.

This clonotype came up many times. The V call is TRBV6-1, the J call TRBJ1-2; D remains unclear. CDR3 length: 14 residues. V dropped 8 bases and J dropped 7 bases, with 20 bases sitting between them. CDR1 and CDR2 from the germline V gene are MNHNS and SASEGT. The CDR3: CASAQLDGRRGYTF. In DNA, the CDR3 is TGTGCCAGCGCTCAATTGGATGGTCGGCGTGGCTACACCTTC.

This clonotype has more than one count but fewer than ten. The rearrangement links TRBV19 to TRBJ1-2; a possible D gene is TRBD1 (5 bases). The germline V and J ends were trimmed by 4 bases and 10 bases, with 13 bases remaining between them. The CDR3 consists of 12 residues. Per the germline V gene, CDR1 is LNHDA and CDR2 is SQIVND (reference sequence). The chain's CDR3 is CASSTRDRLYTF. The CDR3, as DNA: TGTGCCAGTAGTACGAGAGACAGACTCTACACCTTC.

This clonotype was seen many times. The chain combines TRBV18 with TRBJ1-1, with D unclear. The CDR3 loop spans 13 amino acids. Germline V CDR1 and CDR2: KGHSH, LQKENI. The V and J ends lost 8 bases and 1 base respectively, with 11 bases between them. The CDR3 DNA reads as TGTGCCAGCAGCCCGGGGAGGAACACTGAAGCTTTCTTT. It specifies CASSPGRNTEAFF.

At least ten counts were recorded for this clonotype. The chain has TRBV29-1 and TRBJ1-5; TRBD1 matches 7 bases. This CDR3 has 15 amino acids. The V gene end was trimmed by 7 bases and the J gene end by 2 bases; junction bases not matched to a gene: 11. Germline V gives CDR1 SQVTM, CDR2 ANQGSEA. CDR3 coding DNA: TGCAGCGCTCAAGAGGGGGCATTGGGCAATCAGCCCCAGCATTTT. Encoded protein: CSAQEGALGNQPQHF.

This clonotype occurred many times. The gene calls are TRBV11-2 and TRBJ2-3; 8 nucleotides line up with TRBD2. J lost 1 base, V lost 5 bases, and 17 bases had no gene match. This CDR3 spans 19 amino acids. Germline values: CDR1 SGHAT, CDR2 FQNNGV. CDR3 region: CASSPTGGQRGWRTDTQYF. CDR3 nucleotides: TGTGCCAGCAGCCCCACGGGGGGGCAAAGAGGGTGGCGCACAGATACGCAGTATTTT.

This clonotype turned up a few times. This chain joins TRBV5-5 and TRBJ2-1, with 8 bases identical to TRBD2. Germline V lookup: CDR1 SGHKS, CDR2 YYEKEE (reference sequence). Trimming at V came to 0 bases and at J to 3 bases, leaving 8 bases not matched to a gene. The CDR3 runs 17 residues. CDR3: CASSLGPLAGYYNEQFF. The CDR3, as DNA: TGTGCCAGCAGCTTGGGCCCTCTAGCGGGTTACTACAATGAGCAGTTCTTC.

Comments on this clonotype: It differs at one base from a far larger clone, so likely a read error. The rearrangement links TRBV28 to TRBJ2-5; 13 positions match TRBD2. Germline V CDR1 and CDR2: MDHEN, SYDVKM. This CDR3 is 17 amino acids long. V shed 6 bases and J 11 bases; nucleotides not matched to a gene: 18. CDR3 coding DNA: TGTGCCAGCAGGCTACTGGGACTAGCGGGAAGGGGCGATGAGCAGTACTTC. This sequence encodes CASRLLGLAGRGDEQYF.

This chain joins TRBV6-2 or TRBV6-3 and TRBJ2-1; D possibly corresponds to TRBD2 (6 bases). Trimming removed 2 bases from V and 5 bases from J, with 16 bases in between. The CDR3 length is 16 residues. Germline V gene data show CDR1 as MNHEY and CDR2 as SVGEGT. Written as DNA, the CDR3 is TGTGCCAGCAGTTACCCCAAAGCTAGCGAAAACAATGAGCAGTTCTTC. Its protein product is CASSYPKASENNEQFF.

This clonotype was counted ten times or more. A much bigger clone sits one base away, suggesting this may be a read error. This chain uses TRBV27 with TRBJ2-3; D is uncertain. The ends were cut back, 6 bases at V and 3 bases at J, with 4 bases in the middle. This CDR3 is 11 amino acids long. Germline V gene lookup returns CDR1 MNHEY and CDR2 SMNVEV (reference sequence). CDR3 DNA: TGTGCCAGCAGGGCGACAGATACGCAGTATTTT. Translating gives CASRATDTQYF.

About this clonotype itself: A much larger clone is a single base away; this may be a read error. V gene TRBV28 combines with J gene TRBJ2-1; perhaps TRBD2 as D (6 bases). The CDR3 runs to 14 residues. Trimming left V 5 bases short and J 7 bases short, with 15 bases between. The germline CDR1 and CDR2 sequences are MDHEN and SYDVKM. The CDR3 sequence: CASSDAGSLNEQFF. CDR3 DNA sequence: TGTGCCAGCAGTGACGCGGGAAGCTTGAATGAGCAGTTCTTC.

V usage is TRBV9 and J usage is TRBJ2-5; D is perhaps TRBD1 (6 bases). Germline V gene data show CDR1 as SGDLS and CDR2 as YYNGEE. The CDR3 covers 14 residues. Trimming cost V 2 bases and J 2 bases, with 10 bases left between them. The CDR3 nucleotides are TGTGCCAGCAGCGTGTCGGACAGACAAGAGACCCAGTACTTC. Encoded protein: CASSVSDRQETQYF.

This clonotype appeared many times. The J gene is TRBJ2-7, the V gene TRBV20-1; 9 bases align to TRBD2. V was pared by 6 bases and J by 0 bases, with 9 bases of the junction left unmatched. CDR1 DFQATT and CDR2 SNEGSKA come from the germline V gene (reference sequence). The CDR3 is 15 residues long. The CDR3 protein is CSANDVSGSSYEQYF. For the CDR3, the DNA is TGCAGTGCCAATGACGTTAGCGGGAGCTCCTACGAGCAGTACTTC.

The chain recombines TRBV3-1 with TRBJ2-2, with 7 bases that match TRBD1. Germline V gene lookup returns CDR1 LGHDT and CDR2 YNNKEL (reference sequence). V was clipped by 3 bases and J by 9 bases; unmatched bases: 13. CDR3 length equals 16 residues. CDR3 sequence (DNA): TGTGCCAGCAGCCATTGGGGTACAGGGGCCGGCAGGGAGCTGTTTTTT. It translates to CASSHWGTGAGRELFF.

This clonotype showed up just once. Compared with germline, one end of the junction differs, possibly owing to a read error. The chain carries TRBV7-8 and TRBJ2-2; TRBD2 matches at 12 bases. The CDR3 length is 15 residues. In germline, CDR1 is SGHVS, CDR2 FQNEAQ. The chain's CDR3 is CASRTSGTYTGGLFF. Written as DNA, the CDR3 is TGTGCCAGCCGGACTAGCGGGACCTACACCGGGGGGCTGTTTTTT.

V usage is TRBV10-3 and J usage is TRBJ2-3; TRBD2 matches at 7 bases. V lost 5 bases to trimming and J lost 4 bases; unmatched junction nucleotides: 9. This CDR3 region has 15 residues. Looked up from germline, CDR1 is ENHRY and CDR2 is SYGVKD. The CDR3 sequence: CAISSQAGFSDTQYF. In nucleotides, the CDR3 is TGTGCCATCAGTTCCCAAGCGGGATTCTCAGATACGCAGTATTTT.

Note on this clonotype: This sequence may be a read error, since a much larger clone differs from it by one base. The chain joins TRBV18 to TRBJ2-7; D gene ambiguous. CDR3 length: 16 residues. V dropped 5 bases and J dropped 2 bases, with 19 bases sitting between them. Germline CDR1 reads KGHSH; CDR2 reads LQKENI. For the CDR3, the DNA is TGTGCCAGCTCAACCTGGGCCGAGAGGTCAGCCTACGAGCAGTACTTC. Translating it yields CASSTWAERSAYEQYF.

This clonotype was picked up many times. The rearrangement joins TRBV7-9 to TRBJ2-1; the D gene is possibly TRBD2 (5 bases). The germline CDR1 and CDR2 sequences are SEHNR and FQNEAQ (reference sequence). This CDR3 spans 15 amino acids. V was clipped by 7 bases and J by 4 bases, with 17 bases between them. The CDR3: CASNTEWERYNEQFF. The CDR3 nucleotides are TGTGCCAGCAATACGGAGTGGGAGAGATACAATGAGCAGTTCTTC.